This T cell receptor (beta chain) was identified during a study of T cell changes during pregnancy in multiple sclerosis. This table comes from immunoSEQ multiplex PCR, and its TCRdb copy is limited to in-frame clones, with some not included. Of about 79,000 clones in the sample, just over 90% are singletons; the top ten hold less than 0.6%. V gave up 2 bases and J gave up 4 bases; unmatched junction bases: 19. This CDR3 is built from 19 residues. Germline V gives CDR1 GTSNPN, CDR2 SVGIG (reference sequence). Sequenced material: CD4+ T cells from peripheral blood mononuclear cells, taken in the second trimester of pregnancy. The rearrangement joins TRBV30 to TRBJ1-4; 7 nucleotides match TRBD1. This clonotype was obtained from a female donor with multiple sclerosis, enrolled in a pregnancy study. In nucleotides, the CDR3 is TGTGCCTGGAGTCGGCCGAAAGTAACAGGGGCCGCCCTTAATGAAAAACTGTTTTTT. This encodes CAWSRPKVTGAALNEKLFF. The entire variable domain, with the rest obtained from reference TRBV30 and TRBJ1-4, is as follows: SQTIHQWPATLVQPVGSPLSLECTVEGTSNPNLYWYRQAAGRGLQLLFYSVGIGQISSEVPQNLSASRPQDRQFILSSKKLLLSDSGFYLCAWSRPKVTGAALNEKLFFGSGTQLSVL.